These T cell receptor beta chains were read from a single sample in a study of cytomegalovirus exposure and HLA in healthy donors. Clones were sequenced by immunoSEQ multiplex PCR, and TCRdb holds only the in-frame ones, with some missing. The table records some 200,000 clones, around 80% of them present only once. The sequenced sample consisted of PBMCs. Receptors were obtained from a boy aged 2 to 10 in good health and CMV-seronegative. Both conserved end residues are trimmed from each CDR3.

v_gene	j_gene	CDR3aa
TRBV6-5	TRBJ2-7	ASSYRGTGSYEQY
TRBV5-6	TRBJ2-7	ASSLGQGNEQY
TRBV9	TRBJ1-6	ASSVASSSYNSPLH
TRBV30	TRBJ1-2	AWSRTKTGLANYGYT
TRBV15	TRBJ1-1	ATSRVSKNTEAF
TRBV7-9	TRBJ2-7	ASGQSNREQY
TRBV21-1	TRBJ2-5	ASSKSARGQETQY
TRBV4-1	TRBJ2-7	ASSLQTSREQY
TRBV7-9	TRBJ1-4	ASSPHHRDEKLF
TRBV9	TRBJ2-3	ASSVGLAGGDTQY
TRBV7-9	TRBJ1-4	ASSEEGQGSEKLF
TRBV6-1	TRBJ1-2	ASSGLGRVLDYGYT
TRBV7-8	TRBJ2-4	ASSLGVSGKNIQY
TRBV10-3	TRBJ2-1	AISEWQRGYNEQF
TRBV11-2	TRBJ1-1	ASSLVAGQANTEAF
TRBV19	TRBJ1-2	ASRADANYGYT
TRBV5-1	TRBJ1-1	ASSWGQGLKARSNTEAF
TRBV27	TRBJ1-1	ASSLSTGNPEAF
TRBV30	TRBJ1-2	AWLDRRYGYT
TRBV5-1	TRBJ2-2	ASTSLPTNKSPIGRRTGELF